This T cell receptor beta chain was sequenced in a study of T cells expressing NK-cell markers (dated by TCRdb to 2020 to 2022). With respect to the entire study: Three sorted T-cell subsets (CD3+CD56+NKG2C+, CD3+CD56+NKG2C- and CD3+CD56-NKG2C+) from about 8 donors had their TCR beta-chain repertoires profiled. Seven of the eight sequenced donors were HCMV-seropositive and one was HCMV-seronegative. Randomly selected healthy volunteers, three men and five women, were used as the eight sequenced donors. Libraries were sequenced as 2 x 150 bp reads on Illumina HiSeq 2000/2500, MiSeq or NextSeq.

In regard to this clonotype: The specificity of this receptor is unknown.

The paper as a whole reports these results and caveats: For six donors, the dominant CD3+CD56+NKG2C+ clonotypes were among the top 10 CD8+ clonotypes and accounted for about 1.0-7.0% of CD8+ T cells. Those dominant clonotypes were again the most abundant among CD3+CD56-NKG2C+ cells in a handful of donors, at roughly 28.3-65%. Whether the expanded NKG2C-expressing T cell clones were specific for HCMV antigens remained unclear.

From the germline V gene, CDR1 is MNHEY and CDR2 is SVGAGI. CDR3 length: 15 amino acids, cysteine to phenylalanine. No DNA accompanies this entry. The listed sequencing device is Illumina HiSeq 2000. 5'RACE template switching, by which a universal primer site and unique molecular identifiers were added, was used to make TCR beta cDNA libraries. cDNA synthesis was primed from the TCR beta constant segment, followed by two successive PCR amplification steps. The authors' pipeline ran thus. Reads were demultiplexed and grouped by UMI with MIGEC, and clonotypes were assembled and quantified with MiTCR. To exclude erroneous sequences, any TCR cDNA sequence not supported by at least two reads was discarded. The tcR package was used for downstream repertoire analysis, with clonotypes matched between fractions based on CDR3 nucleotide sequence plus V segment. VDJmatch was used to annotate antigen specificity against VDJdb, with one amino acid substitution in CDR3 permitted. The reads were reprocessed in TCRdb, with one entry per CDR3 protein sequence and no accompanying DNA. These V and J calls rely on TCRdb rather than the paper's analysis. The sample table gives over 120,000 distinct CDR3 sequences. Together, the top ten hold 9.5% to 15% of the sample.

HCMV serostatus was determined by detecting HCMV-specific IgG in serum with a commercial ELISA kit. Ficoll density gradient centrifugation was used to isolate peripheral blood mononuclear cells from blood. This TCR was recovered from a man younger than 30 in good health. Donor details come from another sample of the same person, matched by shared clones. The chain is encoded by TRBV6-5 joined to TRBJ1-1; TCRdb names TRBD1, which stays unverified in the absence of DNA. The specimen sequenced was blood T cells: a sorted CD56 or NKG2C T cell subset, CD4+ or CD8+ T cells, or bulk PBMC T cells (not recorded which). The CDR3 in this case is CASSYFRQGARGAFF.